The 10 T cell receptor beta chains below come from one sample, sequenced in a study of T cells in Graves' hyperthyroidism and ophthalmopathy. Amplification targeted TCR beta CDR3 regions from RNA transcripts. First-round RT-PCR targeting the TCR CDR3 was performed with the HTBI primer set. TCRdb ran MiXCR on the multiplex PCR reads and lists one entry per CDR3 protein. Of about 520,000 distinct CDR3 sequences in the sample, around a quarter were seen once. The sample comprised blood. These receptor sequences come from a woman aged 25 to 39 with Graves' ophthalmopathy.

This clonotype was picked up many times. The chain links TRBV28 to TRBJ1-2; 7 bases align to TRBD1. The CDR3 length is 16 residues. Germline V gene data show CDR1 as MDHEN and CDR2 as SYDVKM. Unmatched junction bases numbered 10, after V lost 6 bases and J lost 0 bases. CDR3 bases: TGTGCCAGCAGCCCCGGGACGGGACAGTCTAACTATGGCTACACCTTC. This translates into CASSPGTGQSNYGYTF.

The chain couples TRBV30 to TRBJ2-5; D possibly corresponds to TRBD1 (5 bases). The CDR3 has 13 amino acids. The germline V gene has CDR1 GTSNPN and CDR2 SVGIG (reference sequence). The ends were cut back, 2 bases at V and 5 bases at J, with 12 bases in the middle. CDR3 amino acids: CAWSTPGSETQYF. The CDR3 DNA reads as TGTGCCTGGAGTACCCCAGGGTCGGAGACCCAGTACTTC.

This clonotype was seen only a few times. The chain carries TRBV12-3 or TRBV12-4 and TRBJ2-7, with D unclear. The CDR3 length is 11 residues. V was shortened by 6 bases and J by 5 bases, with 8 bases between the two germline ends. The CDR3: CASRVAHEQYF. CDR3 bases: TGTGCCAGCAGGGTGGCGCACGAGCAGTACTTC.

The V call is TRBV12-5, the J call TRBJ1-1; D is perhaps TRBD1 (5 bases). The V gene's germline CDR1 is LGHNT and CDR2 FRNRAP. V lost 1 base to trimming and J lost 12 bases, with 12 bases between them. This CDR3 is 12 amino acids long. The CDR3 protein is CASGLEQGGTFF. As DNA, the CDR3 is TGTGCTAGTGGTTTGGAGCAGGGAGGAACTTTCTTT.

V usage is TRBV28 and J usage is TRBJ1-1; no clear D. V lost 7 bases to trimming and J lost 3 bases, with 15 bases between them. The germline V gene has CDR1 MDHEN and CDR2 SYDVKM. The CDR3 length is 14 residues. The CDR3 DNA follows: TGTGCCAGCACTTCCCCCCGGCTACACACTGAAGCTTTCTTT. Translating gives CASTSPRLHTEAFF. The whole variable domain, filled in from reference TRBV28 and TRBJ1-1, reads DVKVTQSSRYLVKRTGEKVFLECVQDMDHENMFWYRQDPGLGLRLIYFSYDVKMKEKGDIPEGYSVSREKKERFSLILESASTNQTSMYLCASTSPRLHTEAFFGQGTRLTVV.

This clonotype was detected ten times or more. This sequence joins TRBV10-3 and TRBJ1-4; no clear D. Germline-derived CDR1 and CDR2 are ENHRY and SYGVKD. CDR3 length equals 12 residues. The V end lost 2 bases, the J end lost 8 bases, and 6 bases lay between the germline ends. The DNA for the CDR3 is TGTGCCATCAGTGAGGGATGGGAAAAACTGTTTTTT. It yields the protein CAISEGWEKLFF.

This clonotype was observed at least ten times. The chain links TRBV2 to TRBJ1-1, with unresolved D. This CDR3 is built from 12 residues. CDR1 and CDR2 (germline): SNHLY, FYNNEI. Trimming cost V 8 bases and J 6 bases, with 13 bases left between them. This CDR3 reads CASSGDFAEAFF. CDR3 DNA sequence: TGTGCCAGCTCAGGAGATTTTGCTGAAGCTTTCTTT.

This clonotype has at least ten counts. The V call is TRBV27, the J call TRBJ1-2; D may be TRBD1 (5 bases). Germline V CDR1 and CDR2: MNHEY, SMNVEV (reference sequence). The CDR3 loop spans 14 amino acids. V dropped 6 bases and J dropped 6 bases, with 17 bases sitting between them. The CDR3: CASSPYRGSDGYTF. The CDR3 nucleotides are TGTGCCAGCAGCCCCTATCGGGGGAGTGATGGCTACACCTTC.

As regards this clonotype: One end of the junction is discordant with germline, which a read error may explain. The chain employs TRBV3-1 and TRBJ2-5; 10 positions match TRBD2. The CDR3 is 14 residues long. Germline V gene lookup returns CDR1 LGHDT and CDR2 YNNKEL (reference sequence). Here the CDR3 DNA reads TGTGCCAGCAGACTAGCGGGGAGCCAAGTGACCCAGTACTTC. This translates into CASRLAGSQVTQYF.

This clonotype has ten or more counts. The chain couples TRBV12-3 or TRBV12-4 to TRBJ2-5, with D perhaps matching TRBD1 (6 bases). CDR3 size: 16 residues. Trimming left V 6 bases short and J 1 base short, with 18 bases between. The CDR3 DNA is TGTGCCAGCAGCCATTACCGCTGGGACACCCAAGAGACCCAGTACTTC. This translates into CASSHYRWDTQETQYF.